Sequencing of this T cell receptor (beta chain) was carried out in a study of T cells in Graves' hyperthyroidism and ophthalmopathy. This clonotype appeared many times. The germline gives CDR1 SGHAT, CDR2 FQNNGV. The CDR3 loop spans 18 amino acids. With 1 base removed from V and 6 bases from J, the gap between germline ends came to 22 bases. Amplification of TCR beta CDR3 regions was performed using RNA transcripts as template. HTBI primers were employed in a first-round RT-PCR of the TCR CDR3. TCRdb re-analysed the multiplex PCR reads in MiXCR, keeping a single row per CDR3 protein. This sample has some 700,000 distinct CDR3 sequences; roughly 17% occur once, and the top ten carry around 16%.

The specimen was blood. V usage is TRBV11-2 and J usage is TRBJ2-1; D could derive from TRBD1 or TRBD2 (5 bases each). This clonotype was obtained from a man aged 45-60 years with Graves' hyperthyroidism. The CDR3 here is CASSLVGTITIGGNEQFF. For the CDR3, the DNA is TGTGCCAGCAGCTTAGTGGGGACCATAACTATCGGCGGCAATGAGCAGTTCTTC.